This record concerns one T cell receptor (beta chain) sequence. The antigen is undetermined. This specimen comes from a study of CD8+ T cells in alopecia areata. As for the study in general: Those patients who were treated received oral tofacitinib, which was given at 5 to 10 mg twice daily for moderate-to-severe alopecia areata. Scoring of treated patients' severity used the percentage of affected scalp area. Study results and limitations: In scalp and blood, many expanded lesional clones persisted during tofacitinib.

RNA extraction and reverse transcription yielded cDNA as sequencing template. Method: immunoSEQ multiplex PCR; TCRdb's copy keeps in-frame clones and lacks some. The sample consists of over 150,000 clones, more than 45% of them appearing once. Treatment specified: oral pan-JAK inhibitor, 5-10 mg twice daily. CD4+ and CD8+ T cells were sorted from PBMCs. The CDR3 length is 14 residues. Germline V gives CDR1 SGHRS, CDR2 YFSETQ. With 4 bases removed from V and 5 bases from J, the gap between germline ends came to 13 bases. The clonotype was recovered from a human donor with alopecia areata. Material: CD4+ T cells sorted from blood, obtained at week 24, from a patient treated with tofacitinib. The rearrangement joins TRBV5-1 to TRBJ1-5, with D maybe TRBD1 (5 bases). The CDR3 DNA reads TGCGCCAGCAGCCCCGGTGGGACCGATCAGCCCCAGCATTTT. Residues: CASSPGGTDQPQHF.